Each of the 5 T cell receptor beta chains below was sequenced from the same sample in a study of CD8+CD57+ T cells in acquired aplastic anemia. Both TCR beta VDJ combination and CDR3 sequence profiling were carried out. Genomic DNA was the template for this profiling. TCRdb reanalysed the reads using MiXCR and keeps one entry per CDR3 protein. This sample has roughly 300,000 distinct CDR3 sequences, with 50% to 70% found just once. Specimen: sorted CD4+, CD8+, or CD8+CD57+ T cells (not recorded which) from PBMCs. These receptors were obtained from a human donor with severe aplastic anemia or a healthy control (not recorded which).

The chain is built from TRBV14 and TRBJ2-5, with no clear D. Trimming took off 8 bases at V and 0 bases at J, with 13 bases between the two ends. This CDR3 has 14 residues. Germline V gene lookup returns CDR1 SGHDN and CDR2 FVKESK. CDR3 bases: TGTGCCAGCTCACCAACGATGAACCAAGAGACCCAGTACTTC. Translation gives CASSPTMNQETQYF.

The chain is built from TRBV12-3 or TRBV12-4 and TRBJ1-2; 7 bases match TRBD1. V shed 5 bases, J shed 4 bases, and the junction held 7 bases outside the gene matches. The CDR3 is 14 residues long. CDR3 bases: TGTGCCAGCAGTCGCCTACAGGGGTTCTATGGCTACACCTTC. It yields the protein CASSRLQGFYGYTF.

The chain carries TRBV7-9 and TRBJ2-5; 10 bases line up with TRBD2. CDR3 length equals 16 residues. Germline CDR1 and CDR2: SEHNR and FQNEAQ (reference sequence). V lost 6 bases and J lost 5; bases outside the gene matches: 12. This chain's CDR3 is CASSAVSGGAGETQYF. The CDR3 DNA reads TGTGCCAGCAGTGCAGTAAGCGGGGGGGCGGGTGAGACCCAGTACTTC.

On this clonotype: Sequence at one end of the junction differs from germline and may be a read error. This chain connects TRBV7-9 to TRBJ2-1, with 8 positions matching TRBD1. Germline CDR1 and CDR2: SEHNR and FQNEAQ (reference sequence). The CDR3 totals 14 residues. CDR3 coding DNA: TGCGCCAGCAGCCAAGACGGACAGGGCCTCGAGCAGTTCTTC. This gives the protein CASSQDGQGLEQFF. Combining the CDR3 with reference TRBV7-9 and TRBJ2-1 gives the whole variable domain DTGVSQNPRHKITKRGQNVTFRCDPISEHNRLYWYRQTLGQGPEFLTYFQNEAQLEKSRLLSDRFSAERPKGSFSTLEIQRTEQGDSAMYLCASSQDGQGLEQFFGPGTRLTVL.

This clonotype was seen a handful of times. The V and J genes are TRBV7-2 and TRBJ2-7; the D is unclear. CDR1 is SGHTA and CDR2 is FQGNSA in the germline V gene. The germline V and J ends were trimmed by 5 bases and 6 bases, with 17 bases remaining between them. This CDR3 has 14 residues. The CDR3 region is CASSRGRPRFEQYF. In DNA form, the CDR3 reads TGTGCCAGCAGCCGTGGCCGGCCAAGGTTCGAGCAGTACTTC.